The sequence of this T cell receptor (beta chain) was determined in a study of T cells in Graves' hyperthyroidism and ophthalmopathy. The junction had 5 bases not matched to a gene; V was cut back by 9 bases and J by 5 bases. Germline assignment: CDR1 KGHDR and CDR2 SFDVKD. CDR3 length: 13 residues. This clonotype was picked up a small number of times. Researchers amplified the TCR beta CDR3 regions from RNA transcripts. Carried out on the TCR CDR3, a first-round RT-PCR used the HTBI primer set. TCRdb reprocessed the multiplex PCR reads via MiXCR and lists one record per CDR3 protein. Counted here are about 700,000 distinct CDR3 sequences, approximately 42% occurring once; the ten biggest clones make up under 8%.

Sequenced sample: peripheral blood or thyroid tissue (not recorded which). The sequence was collected from an adult man with Graves' disease, either hyperthyroidism or ophthalmopathy (not recorded which). The chain couples TRBV24-1 to TRBJ1-4; 7 bases align to TRBD1. The CDR3 bases are TGTGCCACCTCCGGGACAGCAAATGAAAAACTGTTTTTT. Residues: CATSGTANEKLFF.